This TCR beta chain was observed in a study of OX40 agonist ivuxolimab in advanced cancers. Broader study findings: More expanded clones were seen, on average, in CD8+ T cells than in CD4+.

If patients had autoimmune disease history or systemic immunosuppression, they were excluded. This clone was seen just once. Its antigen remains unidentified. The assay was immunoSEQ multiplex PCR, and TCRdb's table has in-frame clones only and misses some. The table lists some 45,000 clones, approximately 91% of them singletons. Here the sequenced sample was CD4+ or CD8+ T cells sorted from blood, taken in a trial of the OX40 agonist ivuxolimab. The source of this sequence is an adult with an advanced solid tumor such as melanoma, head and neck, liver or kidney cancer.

The CDR3: CASSAENTEAFF. CDR3 DNA sequence: TGTGCCAGCAGTGCAGAGAACACTGAAGCTTTCTTT. V is TRBV2 and J is TRBJ1-1, with no clear D. CDR1 and CDR2 from the germline V gene are SNHLY and FYNNEI. This CDR3 spans 12 amino acids. The V gene lost 4 bases and the J gene lost 1 base, with 4 bases spanning the gap.